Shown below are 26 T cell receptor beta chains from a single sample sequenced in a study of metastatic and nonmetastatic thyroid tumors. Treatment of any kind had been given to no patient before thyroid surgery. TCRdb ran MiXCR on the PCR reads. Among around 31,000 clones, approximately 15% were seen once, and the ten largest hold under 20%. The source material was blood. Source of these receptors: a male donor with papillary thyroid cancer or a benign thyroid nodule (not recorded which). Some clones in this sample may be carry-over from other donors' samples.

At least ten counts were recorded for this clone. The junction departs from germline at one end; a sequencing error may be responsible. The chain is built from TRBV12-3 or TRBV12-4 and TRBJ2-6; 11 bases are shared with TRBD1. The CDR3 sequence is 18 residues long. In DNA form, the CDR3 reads TGTGCCAGCAGTTTTAGGACAGGGGGCATCTCTGGGTCCAACGTCCTGACTTTC. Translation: CASSFRTGGISGSNVLTF.

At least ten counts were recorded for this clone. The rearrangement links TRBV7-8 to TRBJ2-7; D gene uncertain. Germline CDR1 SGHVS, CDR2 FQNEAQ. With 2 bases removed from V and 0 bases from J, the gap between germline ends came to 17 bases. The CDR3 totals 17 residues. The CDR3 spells CASSLRNWGMGSYEQYF. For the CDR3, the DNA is TGTGCCAGCAGCTTAAGGAATTGGGGAATGGGCTCCTACGAGCAGTACTTC.

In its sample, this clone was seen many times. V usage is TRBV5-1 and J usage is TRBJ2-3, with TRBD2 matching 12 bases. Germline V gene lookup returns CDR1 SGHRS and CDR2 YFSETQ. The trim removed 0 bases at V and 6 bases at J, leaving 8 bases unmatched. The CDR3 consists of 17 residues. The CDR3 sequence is CASSLGPSGRAMDTQYF. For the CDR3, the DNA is TGCGCCAGCAGCTTGGGGCCTAGCGGGAGGGCCATGGATACGCAGTATTTT.

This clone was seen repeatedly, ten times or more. CDR3 sequence: CASSFALGDTDTQYF. In nucleotides, the CDR3 is TGTGCCAGCAGCTTTGCCCTAGGAGACACAGATACGCAGTATTTT. This chain joins TRBV7-2 and TRBJ2-3; D remains unclear. The CDR3 consists of 15 residues. V was pared by 3 bases and J by 2 bases, with 12 bases between. Germline CDR1 reads SGHTA; CDR2 reads FQGNSA.

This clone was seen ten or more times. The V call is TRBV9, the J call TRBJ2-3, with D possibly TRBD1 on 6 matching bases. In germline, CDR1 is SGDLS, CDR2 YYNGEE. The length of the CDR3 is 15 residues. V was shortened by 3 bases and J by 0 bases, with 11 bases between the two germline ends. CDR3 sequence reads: CASSDDRRSTDTQYF. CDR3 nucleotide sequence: TGTGCCAGCAGCGACGACAGGCGGAGCACAGATACGCAGTATTTT.

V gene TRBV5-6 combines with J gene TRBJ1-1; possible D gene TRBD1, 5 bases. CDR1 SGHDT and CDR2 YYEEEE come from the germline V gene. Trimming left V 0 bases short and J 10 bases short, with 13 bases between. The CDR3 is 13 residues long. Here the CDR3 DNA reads TGTGCCAGCAGCTTGGGGACAAGCCGAGGAGCTTTCTTT. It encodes CASSLGTSRGAFF.

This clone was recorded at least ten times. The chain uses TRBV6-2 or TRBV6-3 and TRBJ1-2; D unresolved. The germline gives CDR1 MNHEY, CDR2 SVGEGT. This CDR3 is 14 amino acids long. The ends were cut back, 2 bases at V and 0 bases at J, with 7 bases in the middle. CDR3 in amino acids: CASSYVEANYGYTF. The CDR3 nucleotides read TGTGCCAGCAGTTACGTAGAAGCTAACTATGGCTACACCTTC.

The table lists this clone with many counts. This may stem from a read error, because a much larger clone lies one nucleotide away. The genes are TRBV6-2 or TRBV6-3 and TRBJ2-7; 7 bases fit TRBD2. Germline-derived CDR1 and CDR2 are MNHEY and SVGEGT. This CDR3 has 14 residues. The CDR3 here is CASSGRKATHEQCF. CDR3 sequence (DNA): TGTGCCAGCAGCGGGAGGAAGGCTACCCACGAGCAGTGCTTC.

In DNA form, the CDR3 reads TGTGCCAGCAGGGACGATGGACGGAAGGACACCGGGGAGCTGTTTTTT. As protein: CASRDDGRKDTGELFF. This chain uses TRBV28 with TRBJ2-2; the D is unclear. CDR3 length: 16 residues. Germline CDR1 and CDR2: MDHEN and SYDVKM. V was trimmed by 6 bases and J by 3 bases, leaving 17 bases between them.

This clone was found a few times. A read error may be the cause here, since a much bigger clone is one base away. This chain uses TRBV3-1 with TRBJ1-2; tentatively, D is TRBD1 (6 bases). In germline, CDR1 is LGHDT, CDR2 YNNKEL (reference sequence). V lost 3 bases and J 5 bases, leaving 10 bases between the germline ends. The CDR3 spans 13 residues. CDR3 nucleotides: TGTGCCAGCAGCCAGGAGAGGGGGTATGGCTACACCTTC. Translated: CASSQERGYGYTF.

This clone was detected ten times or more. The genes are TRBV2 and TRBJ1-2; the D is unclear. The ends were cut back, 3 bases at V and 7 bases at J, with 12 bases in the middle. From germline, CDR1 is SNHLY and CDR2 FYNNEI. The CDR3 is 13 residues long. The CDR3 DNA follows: TGTGCCAGCAGTGACTCGGCAGGACCTGGCTACACCTTC. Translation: CASSDSAGPGYTF.

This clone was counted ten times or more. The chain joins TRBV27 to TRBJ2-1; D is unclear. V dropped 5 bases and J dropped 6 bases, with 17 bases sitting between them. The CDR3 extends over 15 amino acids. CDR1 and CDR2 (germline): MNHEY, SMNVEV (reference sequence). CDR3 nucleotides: TGTGCCAGCAGTCCCCGGCCAGAACGTCTCAATGAGCAGTTCTTC. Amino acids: CASSPRPERLNEQFF.

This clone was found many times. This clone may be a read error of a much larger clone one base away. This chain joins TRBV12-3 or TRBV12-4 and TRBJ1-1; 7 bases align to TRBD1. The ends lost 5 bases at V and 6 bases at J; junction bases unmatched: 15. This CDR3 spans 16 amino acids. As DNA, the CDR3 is TGTGCCAGCAGTCTCTCGGCAGGGGGGAGGATCCCTGAAGCTTTCTTT. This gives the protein CASSLSAGGRIPEAFF.

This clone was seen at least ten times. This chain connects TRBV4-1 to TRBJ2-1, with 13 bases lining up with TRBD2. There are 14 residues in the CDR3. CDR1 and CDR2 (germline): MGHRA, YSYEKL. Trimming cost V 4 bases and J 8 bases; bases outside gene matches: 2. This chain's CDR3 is CASSRTSGSYEQFF. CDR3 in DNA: TGCGCCAGCAGCCGGACTAGCGGGAGCTATGAGCAGTTCTTC.

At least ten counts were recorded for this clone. The CDR3 protein is CASSIWDRPQTYGYTF. The CDR3 bases are TGTGCCAGTAGTATCTGGGACAGACCTCAAACCTATGGCTACACCTTC. This rearrangement joins TRBV19 to TRBJ1-2; TRBD1 agrees at 7 bases. From germline, CDR1 is LNHDA and CDR2 SQIVND (reference sequence). V trimming: 3 bases; J trimming: 4 bases; junction bases outside the gene matches: 11. The CDR3 contains 16 residues.

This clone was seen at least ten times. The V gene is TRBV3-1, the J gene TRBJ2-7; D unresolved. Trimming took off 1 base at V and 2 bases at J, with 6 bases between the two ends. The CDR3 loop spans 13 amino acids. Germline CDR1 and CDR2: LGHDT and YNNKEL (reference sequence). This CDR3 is CASSQGTAYEQYF. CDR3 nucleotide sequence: TGTGCCAGCAGCCAAGGGACCGCCTACGAGCAGTACTTC.

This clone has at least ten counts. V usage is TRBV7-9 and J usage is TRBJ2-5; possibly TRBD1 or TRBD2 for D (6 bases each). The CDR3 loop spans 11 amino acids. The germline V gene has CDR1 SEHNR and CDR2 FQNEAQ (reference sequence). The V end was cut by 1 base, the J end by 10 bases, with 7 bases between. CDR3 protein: CASSLEGGQYF. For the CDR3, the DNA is TGTGCCAGCAGCTTAGAGGGGGGCCAGTACTTC.

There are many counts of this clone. As DNA, the CDR3 is TGTGCCAGCAGTGACGGAGGGGGCGTGGAAAAACTGTTTTTT. Translated, it gives CASSDGGGVEKLFF. The rearrangement links TRBV2 to TRBJ1-4; TRBD1 aligns across 7 bases. The CDR3 covers 14 residues. The germline V gene has CDR1 SNHLY and CDR2 FYNNEI. Trimming at V came to 3 bases and at J to 8 bases, leaving 6 bases not matched to a gene.

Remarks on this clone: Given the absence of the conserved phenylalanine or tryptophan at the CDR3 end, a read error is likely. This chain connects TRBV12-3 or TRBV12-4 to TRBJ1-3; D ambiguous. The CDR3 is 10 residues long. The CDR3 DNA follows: TGTGCCAGCTGTTTCGTCACCATATATTTG. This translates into CASCFVTIYL.

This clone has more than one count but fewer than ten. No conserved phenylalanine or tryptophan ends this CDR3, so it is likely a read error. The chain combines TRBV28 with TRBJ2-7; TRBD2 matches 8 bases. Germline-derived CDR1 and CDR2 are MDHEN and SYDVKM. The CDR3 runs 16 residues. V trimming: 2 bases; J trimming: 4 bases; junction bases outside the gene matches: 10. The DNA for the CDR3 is TGTGCCAGCAGTTTAATGGGGTCCGGCGGGGGGTACGAGCAGTACCTC. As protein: CASSLMGSGGGYEQYL.

CDR3 sequence: CASSYRLAGGETQYF. The CDR3 nucleotides read TGTGCCAGCAGTTACCGCCTAGCGGGTGGGGAGACCCAGTACTTC. The V gene is TRBV6-2 or TRBV6-3, the J gene TRBJ2-5, with 8 bases aligning to TRBD2. The V gene's germline CDR1 is MNHEY and CDR2 SVGEGT. Germline trimming cut 2 bases from V and 5 bases from J; bases unmatched to any gene: 7. The CDR3 totals 15 residues.

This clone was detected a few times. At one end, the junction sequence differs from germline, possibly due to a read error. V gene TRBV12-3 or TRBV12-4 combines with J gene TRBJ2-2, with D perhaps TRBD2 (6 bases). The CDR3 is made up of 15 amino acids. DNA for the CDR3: TGTGCCAGCGGTTTTGCGGGATTCGTTACCGGGGAGCTGTTTTTT. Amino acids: CASGFAGFVTGELFF.

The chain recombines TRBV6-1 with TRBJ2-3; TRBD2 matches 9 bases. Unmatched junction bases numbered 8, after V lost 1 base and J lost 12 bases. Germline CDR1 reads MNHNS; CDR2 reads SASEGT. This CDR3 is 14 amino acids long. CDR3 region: CASSEGLAVATQYF. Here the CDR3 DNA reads TGTGCCAGCAGTGAAGGACTAGCGGTAGCTACTCAGTATTTT.

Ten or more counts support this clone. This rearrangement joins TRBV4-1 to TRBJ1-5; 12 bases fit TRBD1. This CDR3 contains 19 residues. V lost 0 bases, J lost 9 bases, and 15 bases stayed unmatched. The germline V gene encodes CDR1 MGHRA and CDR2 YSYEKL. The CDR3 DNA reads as TGCGCCAGCAGCCAAGATTGGTCAAGGTCGGGGACAGGGGGCATGCCCCAGCATTTT. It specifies CASSQDWSRSGTGGMPQHF.

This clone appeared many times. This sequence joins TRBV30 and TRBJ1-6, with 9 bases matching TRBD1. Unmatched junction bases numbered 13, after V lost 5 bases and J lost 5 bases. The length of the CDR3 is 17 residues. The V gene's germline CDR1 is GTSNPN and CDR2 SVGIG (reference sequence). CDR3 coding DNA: TGTGCCTGGGATACCTCCAACAGGGGGCGCGATAATTCACCCCTCCACTTT. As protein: CAWDTSNRGRDNSPLHF.

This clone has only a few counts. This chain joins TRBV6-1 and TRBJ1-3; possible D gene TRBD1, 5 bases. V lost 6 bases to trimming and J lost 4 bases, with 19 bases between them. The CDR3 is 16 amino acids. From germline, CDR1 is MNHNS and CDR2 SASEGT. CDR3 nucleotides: TGTGCCAGCAGGAGAAAACCAGGACATGGGGGAAACACCATATATTTT. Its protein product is CASRRKPGHGGNTIYF.